Below, one T cell receptor (beta chain) is given with its context. This CDR3 region has 14 residues. J lost 5 bases, V lost 6 bases, and 4 bases had no gene match. This record comes from a study of blood T cell repertoires in COVID-19. The overall study: The United States, Italy and Spain supplied acute and convalescent COVID-19 samples. PBMCs, B-cell-depleted T cells, or T cells were the source of the cDNA or gDNA that made up the material.

Authors' processing steps: From reference gene primer amplification, estimates of nucleated cell counts were derived. Method: immunoSEQ multiplex PCR; TCRdb's copy keeps in-frame clones and lacks some. V and J calls and clone size are given by that table; D and trimming were obtained from the DNA. In the table there are about 300,000 clones, more than 70% of which are singletons. The sequence derives from a woman in her fifties or sixties with acute or convalescent COVID-19. The chain carries TRBV6-7 and TRBJ1-6; 7 bases fit TRBD1. TRBV6-7 is noted as an ORF with a role that remains uncertain. The sample taken for sequencing was peripheral blood. In DNA form, the CDR3 reads TGTGCCAGCAGCCCCGGGACAGATAATTCACCCCTCCACTTT. Translated, it gives CASSPGTDNSPLHF.